One T cell receptor (beta chain) is described in this entry. The antigen remains undetermined. The record originates from a study of cytomegalovirus exposure and HLA in healthy donors. Study-level points and caveats: Within an earlier analysis, most TCR beta V segments proved productive either about 90% or about 30% of the time.

V shed 6 bases, J shed 3 bases, and the junction held 7 bases outside the gene matches. This CDR3 is built from 15 residues. Germline V gene data show CDR1 as MNHEY and CDR2 as SVGAGI. A multiplex PCR was run with 60 Vbeta primers and 13 Jbeta primers. Repertoires were generated with immunoSEQ multiplex PCR, while TCRdb's copy carries only in-frame clones and drops some. The sample holds about 190,000 clones, 75% to 90% seen once. The J gene is TRBJ2-1, the V gene TRBV6-5, with 8 bases matching TRBD1. The sequence came from a boy between 2 and 10 years old in good health and CMV-seronegative. Sequences were obtained from PBMCs. The chain's CDR3 is CASSPDRGLYNEQFF. DNA for the CDR3: TGTGCCAGCAGCCCCGACAGGGGTCTCTACAATGAGCAGTTCTTC.